The 17 T cell receptor beta chains reported below all come from one sample, sequenced in a study of blood T cell repertoires in COVID-19. The method was immunoSEQ multiplex PCR; TCRdb's version includes in-frame clones alone and lacks a portion of them. The data contain around 56,000 clones, 70% to 90% of them singletons. The sample consisted of peripheral blood. The receptors derive from a man between 60 and 75 years old with active or convalescent COVID-19.

This rearrangement joins TRBV21-1 to TRBJ2-3; TRBD2 reflects the table's D call only, with no check against the DNA. TRBV21-1 is marked as a pseudogene. There are 16 residues in the CDR3. CDR3 DNA: TGTGCCAGCAGCAAGCCGCGCGGGGGGGCAGTCGATACGCAGTATTTT. This sequence encodes CASSKPRGGAVDTQYF.

The chain is built from TRBV5-1 and TRBJ2-1, with D possibly being TRBD2 (5 bases). The CDR3 consists of 12 residues. The V gene lost 2 bases and the J gene lost 9 bases, with 9 bases spanning the gap. Germline CDR1 reads SGHRS; CDR2 reads YFSETQ. CDR3 in DNA: TGCGCCAGCAGCTTACTAGGGCTTGAGCAGTTCTTC. Translated, it gives CASSLLGLEQFF.

This sequence joins TRBV10-1 and TRBJ1-1; D call uncertain. The CDR3 contains 14 residues. Deletions cut 5 bases from V and 8 bases from J, with 18 bases between. Germline V gene lookup returns CDR1 WNHNN and CDR2 SYGVQD (reference sequence). The CDR3: CASSKFGEKSEAFF. The CDR3 region has the DNA TGCGCCAGCAGTAAATTCGGGGAAAAGTCGGAAGCTTTCTTT.

This chain connects TRBV28 to TRBJ2-5; 8 nucleotides align to TRBD2. With V trimmed by 6 bases and J by 1 base, 7 bases remained unmatched. The CDR3 is 15 amino acids. Germline values: CDR1 MDHEN, CDR2 SYDVKM. The CDR3: CASRGAGGLQETQYF. The CDR3 DNA reads as TGTGCCAGCAGGGGGGCGGGGGGCCTCCAAGAGACCCAGTACTTC.

This clone has only one observation. V gene TRBV30 combines with J gene TRBJ1-2, with 10 bases lining up with TRBD1. In germline, CDR1 is GTSNPN, CDR2 SVGIG (reference sequence). The CDR3 consists of 13 residues. The junction had 7 bases not matched to a gene; V was cut back by 8 bases and J by 4 bases. CDR3 in DNA: TGTGCCCAACGGGACAGGGGCGTCTATGGCTACACCTTC. It is translated as CAQRDRGVYGYTF.

The chain carries TRBV6-6 and TRBJ1-3, with D unclear. The CDR3 loop spans 15 amino acids. The ends were cut back, 5 bases at V and 0 bases at J, with 11 bases in the middle. CDR1 is MNHNY, CDR2 SVGAGI, per germline (reference sequence). The DNA for the CDR3 is TGTGCCAGCAGTCTAGACGGGAGCTCTGGAAACACCATATATTTT. This gives the protein CASSLDGSSGNTIYF.

The genes are TRBV6-5 and TRBJ1-2; D gene ambiguous. V was clipped by 0 bases and J by 4 bases, with 9 bases between them. This CDR3 comprises 14 residues. CDR1 and CDR2 from the germline V gene are MNHEY and SVGAGI. CDR3 residues: CASSYSQAPYGYTF. For the CDR3, the DNA is TGTGCCAGCAGTTACTCGCAGGCGCCCTATGGCTACACCTTC.

This clone appeared a few times. The chain employs TRBV19 and TRBJ2-2, with a tentative D call TRBD1 (6 bases). CDR3 length equals 12 residues. Germline CDR1 LNHDA, CDR2 SQIVND (reference sequence). Trimming removed 7 bases from V and 7 bases from J, with 10 bases in between. CDR3 protein: CASTDRSGELFF. DNA for the CDR3: TGTGCCAGTACCGACAGGAGCGGGGAGCTGTTTTTT.

The gene calls are TRBV6-5 and TRBJ2-7; 8 bases are shared with TRBD1. Trimming removed 8 bases from V and 3 bases from J; junction bases left unmatched: 12. This CDR3 region has 15 residues. The germline CDR1 and CDR2 sequences are MNHEY and SVGAGI. The CDR3 DNA reads TGTGCCAGCCCCTCCAGGGACAGGTTAGTCTACGAGCAGTACTTC. It yields the protein CASPSRDRLVYEQYF.

CDR3 loop: CASSLGLAGASNEQFF. Here the CDR3 DNA reads TGTGCCAGCAGCTTGGGACTAGCGGGGGCTTCCAATGAGCAGTTCTTC. The chain joins TRBV5-6 to TRBJ2-1; 12 nucleotides agree with TRBD2. The CDR3 is made up of 16 amino acids. Germline CDR1 SGHDT, CDR2 YYEEEE. The ends lost 0 bases at V and 6 bases at J; junction bases unmatched: 4.

This clone was found once. The chain links TRBV11-2 to TRBJ2-2, with D tentatively TRBD2 (6 bases). The CDR3 runs 16 residues. Germline CDR1 reads SGHAT; CDR2 reads FQNNGV. V was clipped by 5 bases and J by 6 bases, with 19 bases between them. The CDR3 region is CASSRSGGASSGELFF. The DNA for the CDR3 is TGTGCCAGCAGCCGCTCCGGCGGGGCCAGCTCCGGGGAGCTGTTTTTT.

This chain connects TRBV7-9 to TRBJ2-3, with D uncertain. Per the germline V gene, CDR1 is SEHNR and CDR2 is FQNEAQ (reference sequence). CDR3 length: 16 amino acids. Trimming pared 0 bases from V and 2 bases from J, leaving 12 bases between. Here the CDR3 DNA reads TGTGCCAGCAGCTTAGCGTCGAACATTAACACAGATACGCAGTATTTT. It codes for CASSLASNINTDTQYF.

The rearrangement links TRBV19 to TRBJ1-5; no reliable D call. Germline V CDR1 and CDR2: LNHDA, SQIVND (reference sequence). The CDR3 length is 15 residues. Trimming removed 4 bases from V and 0 bases from J, with 10 bases in between. CDR3 coding DNA: TGTGCCAGTAGTACCCTACAGAGTAGCAATCAGCCCCAGCATTTT. Translation gives CASSTLQSSNQPQHF.

V usage is TRBV9 and J usage is TRBJ2-1; 7 bases match TRBD2. After removal of 9 bases from V and 6 bases from J, the junction contained 15 bases not matched to a gene. Germline-derived CDR1 and CDR2 are SGDLS and YYNGEE. The CDR3 contains 15 residues. CDR3: CATLRGEGKFNEQFF. CDR3 nucleotides: TGTGCCACCCTTCGAGGGGAGGGGAAGTTCAATGAGCAGTTCTTC.

V gene TRBV6-2 or TRBV6-3 combines with J gene TRBJ1-1, with D possibly being TRBD1 (5 bases). Germline CDR1 is MNHEY and CDR2 is SVGEGT. The CDR3 loop spans 13 amino acids. V gave up 4 bases and J gave up 5 bases, with 11 bases separating them. The DNA of the CDR3 is TGTGCCAGCAGTTCCCTCGGGGGTACTGAAGCTTTCTTT. It is translated as CASSSLGGTEAFF.

CDR3: CSLQGAYEQYF. CDR3 sequence (DNA): TGCAGTCTACAGGGCGCCTACGAGCAGTACTTC. The chain links TRBV20-1 to TRBJ2-7; TRBD1 might be the D (6 bases). Germline assignment: CDR1 DFQATT and CDR2 SNEGSKA (reference sequence). V lost 8 bases and J lost 2, with 10 bases in between. CDR3 size: 11 residues.

The chain couples TRBV27 to TRBJ1-1; 7 nucleotides line up with TRBD1. This CDR3 comprises 16 residues. Unmatched junction bases numbered 9, after V lost 5 bases and J lost 0 bases. The germline V gene encodes CDR1 MNHEY and CDR2 SMNVEV (reference sequence). CDR3 coding DNA: TGTGCCAGCAGTCTCAAGACAGGGCTGATGAACACTGAAGCTTTCTTT. Amino acids: CASSLKTGLMNTEAFF.